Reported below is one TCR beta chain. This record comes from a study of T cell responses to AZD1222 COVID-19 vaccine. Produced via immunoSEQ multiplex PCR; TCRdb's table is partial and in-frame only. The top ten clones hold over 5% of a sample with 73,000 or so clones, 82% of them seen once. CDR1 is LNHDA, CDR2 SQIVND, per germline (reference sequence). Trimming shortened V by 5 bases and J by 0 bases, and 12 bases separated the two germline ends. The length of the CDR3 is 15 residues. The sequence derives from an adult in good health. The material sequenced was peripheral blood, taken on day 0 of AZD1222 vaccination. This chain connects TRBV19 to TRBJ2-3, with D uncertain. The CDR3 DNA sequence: TGTGCCAGTAGTTTTAAGGCTACTAGCACAGATACGCAGTATTTT. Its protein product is CASSFKATSTDTQYF. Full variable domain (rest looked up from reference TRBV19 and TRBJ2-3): DGGITQSPKYLFRKEGQNVTLSCEQNLNHDAMYWYRQDPGQGLRLIYYSQIVNDFQKGDIAEGYSVSREKKESFPLTVTSAQKNPTAFYLCASSFKATSTDTQYFGPGTRLTVL.